The sequence of this T cell receptor (beta chain) was determined in a study of blood T cell repertoires in COVID-19. The overall study: Researchers got acute and convalescent COVID-19 samples from the United States, Italy and Spain. PBMCs, B-cell-depleted T cells, or T cells provided the cDNA or gDNA that made up the material.

In the original workflow: By means of reference gene primer amplification, nucleated cell counts were estimated. Measured with immunoSEQ multiplex PCR; TCRdb has only the in-frame clones, and not every one. The V and J calls and clone size were taken over from that table, and D and trimming were inferred from the DNA. The sample consists of about 530,000 clones, 85% to 90% of them appearing once. The CDR3 totals 14 residues. Germline CDR1 MNHNY, CDR2 SVGAGI (reference sequence). V dropped 1 base and J dropped 10 bases, with 16 bases sitting between them. Material for sequencing was peripheral blood. The TCR originated in a woman aged 45 to 65 with COVID-19, enrolled during active disease. V is TRBV6-6 and J is TRBJ1-2; a weak D match, TRBD1 (6 bases). As DNA, the CDR3 is TGTGCCAGCAGTTACTACGGGACATACAATGACTACACCTTC. It encodes CASSYYGTYNDYTF.